This entry concerns a single TCR beta chain. What it recognizes is unknown. Clones were read by immunoSEQ multiplex PCR, and TCRdb kept only the in-frame ones, dropping some. The sample consists of 2 million to 2.5 million clones, 80% to 95% of them appearing once. These data originate in a study of shared clonotypes between healthy human individuals. Across the whole study: The cohort had a couple of women and a few men, ages 18 to 49.

Study-level findings and limits: Against clonotypes common to all four donors, non-shared ones had lower generation probabilities.

Every one of the donors was a Caucasian adult that lived in Nashville, Tennessee. The split of CD4+ cells yielded CD45RA+ naive and CD45RA-negative memory subsets. V was clipped by 4 bases and J by 3 bases, with 7 bases between them. CDR1 and CDR2 (germline): SGDLS, YYNGEE. This CDR3 has 13 residues. V usage is TRBV9 and J usage is TRBJ1-4; no clear D gene. What was sequenced was naive CD4+ T cells from PBMCs. The subset here: CD45RA+ positively selected. The origin of this receptor is a man aged 18 to 30 in good health. Some clones in this sample may be carry-over from other donors' samples. The CDR3 region is CASSPSPNEKLFF. CDR3 DNA sequence: TGTGCCAGCAGCCCTTCCCCTAATGAAAAACTGTTTTTT.